These 26 T cell receptor beta chains originate from one sample sequenced in a study of cytomegalovirus exposure and HLA in healthy donors. The PCR used 60 Vbeta and 13 Jbeta primers. Assay: immunoSEQ multiplex PCR; the TCRdb copy retains only in-frame clones and omits some. Altogether about 120,000 clones are present, 78% being singletons, with the ten largest covering approximately 10%. Sample: PBMCs. Every receptor here comes from a man under 40 in good health and CMV-seropositive.

J is TRBJ1-1 and V is TRBV29-1, with a possible D match to TRBD1 (5 bases). The CDR3 has 13 residues. V was cut by 1 base and J by 3 bases, with 9 bases left in between. Looked up from germline, CDR1 is SQVTM and CDR2 is ANQGSEA. CDR3 DNA sequence: TGCAGCGTTGAAGCAGGGCTCGACACTGAAGCTTTCTTT. Protein product: CSVEAGLDTEAFF.

The rearrangement joins TRBV6-5 to TRBJ2-7, with TRBD2 matching 10 bases. J gave up 1 base and V 6 bases, and 6 bases lay outside the gene matches. The CDR3 loop spans 15 amino acids. Germline lookup yields CDR1 MNHEY and CDR2 SVGAGI. The CDR3 sequence: CASRPGLAASYEQYF. The CDR3 nucleotides are TGTGCCAGCAGACCAGGACTAGCGGCATCCTACGAGCAGTACTTC.

J is TRBJ2-5 and V is TRBV27, with D possibly matching TRBD1 (5 bases). Germline V gene sequence: CDR1 MNHEY, CDR2 SMNVEV (reference sequence). V was shortened by 1 base and J by 4 bases, with 10 bases between the two germline ends. This CDR3 is built from 14 residues. Here the CDR3 reads CASSLWGQGETQYF. The CDR3, as DNA: TGTGCCAGCAGTTTATGGGGTCAGGGAGAGACCCAGTACTTC.

Of note for this clone: One junction end does not reproduce the germline sequence, and a read error may be involved. This chain connects TRBV7-7 to TRBJ2-1, with 13 bases aligning to TRBD2. Germline CDR1 and CDR2: SSHAT and FNYEAQ (reference sequence). The CDR3 length is 15 residues. The CDR3 is CASSLGLAGDNEQFF. The CDR3 coding sequence is TGTGCTAGCAGCTTAGGACTAGCGGGGGACAATGAGCAGTTCTTC. Together with reference TRBV7-7 and TRBJ2-1, the CDR3 gives the full variable domain: GAGVSQSPRYKVTKRGQDVTLRCDPISSHATLYWYQQALGQGPEFLTYFNYEAQPDKSGLPSDRFSAERPEGSISTLTIQRTEQRDSAMYRCASSLGLAGDNEQFFGPGTRLTVL.

This chain links TRBV19 with TRBJ2-1; TRBD1 is a possible D gene (5 bases). Trimming removed 5 bases from V and 4 bases from J, with 9 bases in between. The germline CDR1 and CDR2 sequences are LNHDA and SQIVND (reference sequence). The CDR3 has 13 residues. The CDR3 DNA reads TGTGCCAGTAGTGGGGCAGGGTACAATGAGCAGTTCTTC. This translates into CASSGAGYNEQFF.

A single count supports this clone. The chain carries TRBV14 and TRBJ1-1; tentative D call: TRBD1 (6 bases). The germline V gene has CDR1 SGHDN and CDR2 FVKESK. CDR3 length: 15 residues. Trimming pared 4 bases from V and 1 base from J, leaving 13 bases between. The CDR3 DNA reads TGTGCCAGCAGCCGAGTACAGGGAAGGAACACTGAAGCTTTCTTT. Its protein is CASSRVQGRNTEAFF. The full variable domain, in which reference TRBV14 and TRBJ1-1 provide the parts outside the CDR3, is EAGVTQFPSHSVIEKGQTVTLRCDPISGHDNLYWYRRVMGKEIKFLLHFVKESKQDESGMPNNRFLAERTGGTYSTLKVQPAELEDSGVYFCASSRVQGRNTEAFFGQGTRLTVV.

The V call is TRBV19, the J call TRBJ1-5, with TRBD1 identical over 8 bases. CDR1 LNHDA and CDR2 SQIVND come from the germline V gene (reference sequence). V was clipped by 7 bases and J by 5 bases; unmatched bases: 7. The CDR3 length is 14 residues. The CDR3 nucleotides read TGTGCCAGTACTCTGGACAGGGAAGATCAGCCCCAGCATTTT. Translating it yields CASTLDREDQPQHF.

This clone was picked up one time. The rearrangement uses TRBV5-1 and TRBJ2-1; 7 bases fit TRBD2. This CDR3 is 15 amino acids long. The germline CDR1 and CDR2 sequences are SGHRS and YFSETQ. J lost 7 bases, V lost 1 base, and 8 bases had no gene match. This chain's CDR3 is CASSLMDGRSNEQFF. CDR3 nucleotide sequence: TGCGCCAGCAGCTTGATGGACGGGAGGAGTAATGAGCAGTTCTTC.

A remark on this clone: One junction end disagrees with the germline gene, perhaps due to a read error. The same CDR3 is also encoded by other DNA sequences in this sample. Here the CDR3 reads CAWSVLPGYGYTF. For the CDR3, the DNA is TGTGCTTGGAGTGTACTCCCAGGCTATGGCTACACCTTC. J is TRBJ1-2 and V is TRBV30; D call uncertain. Germline lookup yields CDR1 GTSNPN and CDR2 SVGIG (reference sequence). The CDR3 has 13 amino acids.

The chain carries TRBV7-6 and TRBJ2-1; tentative D call: TRBD1 (5 bases). The ends were cut back, 1 base at V and 12 bases at J, with 13 bases in the middle. Germline CDR1 and CDR2: SGHVS and FNYEAQ. The CDR3 extends over 13 amino acids. Here the CDR3 reads CASSLGSGTGQFF. The CDR3 DNA reads as TGTGCCAGCAGCTTAGGCTCCGGTACAGGGCAGTTCTTC.

This clone was counted a few times. The CDR3, as DNA: TGTGCCAGCAGCTTGGGACTAGCGGGAGGGTACAATGAGCAGTTCTTC. It codes for CASSLGLAGGYNEQFF. V and J are TRBV7-8 and TRBJ2-1; 16 nucleotides match TRBD2. V was pared by 3 bases and J by 4 bases, with 0 bases of the junction left unmatched. The CDR3 is 16 amino acids. Germline values: CDR1 SGHVS, CDR2 FQNEAQ.

This chain connects TRBV6-6 to TRBJ2-5, with D perhaps TRBD2 (6 bases). The V and J ends lost 6 bases and 3 bases respectively, with 11 bases between them. CDR1 and CDR2 from the germline V gene are MNHNY and SVGAGI (reference sequence). The CDR3 consists of 13 residues. CDR3 coding DNA: TGTGCCAGCAGGACGGGAGTAAAAGAGACCCAGTACTTC. It specifies CASRTGVKETQYF.

This sequence joins TRBV4-1 and TRBJ1-1, with D possibly matching TRBD1 (6 bases). Germline V gene data show CDR1 as MGHRA and CDR2 as YSYEKL. CDR3 length: 16 amino acids. V lost 0 bases and J 10 bases, leaving 21 bases between the germline ends. CDR3 nucleotide sequence: TGCGCCAGCAGCCAAGATCACCCAGGCAGGGGCCAAGTAGCTTTCTTT. This encodes CASSQDHPGRGQVAFF.

J is TRBJ1-1 and V is TRBV29-1; TRBD1 is a possible D gene (5 bases). Trimming left V 0 bases short and J 7 bases short, with 18 bases between. The V gene's germline CDR1 is SQVTM and CDR2 ANQGSEA. The CDR3 sequence is 15 residues long. DNA for the CDR3: TGCAGCGTTGAAGATATAGACGAAGGGGCGGTTGAAGCTTTCTTT. This sequence encodes CSVEDIDEGAVEAFF.

V and J are TRBV9 and TRBJ2-1; 8 bases are shared with TRBD1. The CDR3 length is 16 residues. With V trimmed by 4 bases and J by 3 bases, 9 bases remained unmatched. CDR1 and CDR2 from the germline V gene are SGDLS and YYNGEE. CDR3 in amino acids: CASSSPDREHYNEQFF. The CDR3 DNA reads TGTGCCAGCAGCTCCCCGGACAGGGAACACTACAATGAGCAGTTCTTC.

The rearrangement links TRBV5-1 to TRBJ2-7, with TRBD2 identical over 8 bases. The CDR3 has 14 residues. V trimming: 0 bases; J trimming: 6 bases; junction bases outside the gene matches: 5. CDR1 SGHRS and CDR2 YFSETQ come from the germline V gene. The chain's CDR3 is CASSLAGGYVEQYF. CDR3 nucleotide sequence: TGCGCCAGCAGCTTGGCGGGAGGGTATGTCGAGCAGTACTTC.

The V gene is TRBV28, the J gene TRBJ2-7; TRBD2 matches 11 bases. The CDR3 runs to 18 residues. Losses at the gene ends were 3 bases for V and 3 bases for J; bases not matched to a gene: 13. Looked up from germline, CDR1 is MDHEN and CDR2 is SYDVKM. The CDR3 DNA sequence: TGTGCCAGCAGTTTTATAACTAGCGGGGGAGGATGGGGCTACGAGCAGTACTTC. As protein: CASSFITSGGGWGYEQYF.

This chain uses TRBV6-6 with TRBJ1-2, with 7 bases aligning to TRBD1. The CDR3 consists of 12 residues. Trimming cost V 10 bases and J 8 bases; bases outside gene matches: 10. CDR1 and CDR2 (germline): MNHNY, SVGAGI (reference sequence). The CDR3 region has the DNA TGTGCCACTCAGGGGGGACAGTACGGCTACACCTTC. As protein: CATQGGQYGYTF.

V usage is TRBV27 and J usage is TRBJ1-1, with 9 bases identical to TRBD1. This CDR3 is built from 13 residues. After removal of 3 bases from V and 12 bases from J, the junction contained 8 bases not matched to a gene. Germline-derived CDR1 and CDR2 are MNHEY and SMNVEV (reference sequence). CDR3: CASSFPGQGRSFF. CDR3 nucleotide sequence: TGTGCCAGCAGTTTTCCGGGACAGGGAAGGTCTTTCTTT.

This rearrangement joins TRBV6-4 to TRBJ1-5, with D unresolved. This CDR3 region has 18 residues. V was clipped by 2 bases and J by 0 bases, with 17 bases between them. CDR1 and CDR2 from the germline V gene are MRHNA and SNTAGT. The CDR3 coding sequence is TGTGCCAGCAGTGACCAACCTCCGCCAACTTATAGCAATCAGCCCCAGCATTTT. This encodes CASSDQPPPTYSNQPQHF.

This rearrangement joins TRBV6-6 to TRBJ2-2; weak D call: TRBD1 (5 bases). Per germline, CDR1 MNHNY and CDR2 SVGAGI (reference sequence). Trimming took off 3 bases at V and 5 bases at J, with 10 bases between the two ends. The CDR3 has 14 residues. This chain's CDR3 is CASSYSQGTGELFF. As DNA, the CDR3 is TGTGCCAGCAGTTATTCCCAGGGAACCGGGGAGCTGTTTTTT.

This clone was detected only a few times. The chain uses TRBV5-4 and TRBJ2-7; no definite D call. The CDR3 contains 14 residues. V lost 1 base and J lost 2, with 10 bases in between. Germline CDR1 and CDR2: SGHNT and YYREEE (reference sequence). This CDR3 is CASSLLVSPYEQYF. The DNA for the CDR3 is TGTGCCAGCAGCTTGCTAGTCTCACCCTACGAGCAGTACTTC.

The rearrangement joins TRBV6-1 to TRBJ2-7; D not certain. CDR1 is MNHNS, CDR2 SASEGT, per germline. This CDR3 spans 13 amino acids. V was cut by 4 bases and J by 7 bases, with 14 bases left in between. The DNA of the CDR3 is TGTGCCAGCAGTGTATCCCTCCTGAGGGAGCAGTACTTC. As protein: CASSVSLLREQYF.

The chain employs TRBV28 and TRBJ2-1; D might be TRBD2 (6 bases). The length of the CDR3 is 17 residues. V shed 1 base and J shed 4 bases, with 17 bases lying between them. Germline assignment: CDR1 MDHEN and CDR2 SYDVKM. The CDR3 DNA reads TGTGCCAGCAGTTTATTCCGGGCGGGATCCTCTTACAATGAGCAGTTCTTC. Protein: CASSLFRAGSSYNEQFF.

The gene calls are TRBV6-1 and TRBJ1-1, with a possible D match to TRBD1 (5 bases). The CDR3 sequence is 13 residues long. V dropped 5 bases and J dropped 1 base, with 8 bases sitting between them. The V gene's germline CDR1 is MNHNS and CDR2 SASEGT. CDR3 amino acids: CASSPTGNTEAFF. The CDR3 DNA sequence: TGTGCCAGCAGTCCTACAGGGAACACTGAAGCTTTCTTT.

The V gene is TRBV29-1, the J gene TRBJ2-7, with 9 bases fitting TRBD1. The V segment lost 4 bases and the J segment 1 base; nucleotides outside the gene matches: 20. CDR3 length: 19 residues. Germline-derived CDR1 and CDR2 are SQVTM and ANQGSEA. The CDR3 protein is CSVVVVRTGDLLLSYEQYF. For the CDR3, the DNA is TGCAGCGTTGTGGTCGTGAGGACAGGGGACCTTCTCCTTTCCTACGAGCAGTACTTC.